The next 5 T cell receptor beta chains were all read from a single sample in a study of T cell repertoires in cytomegalovirus infection. Their antigen targets remain unknown. One entry per CDR3 protein results from TCRdb running MiXCR on the reads. The sample shows some 800,000 distinct CDR3 sequences, about 33% of them seen only once. Sequenced material: cultured CD8+ T cells from PBMCs, taken from culture after CMV antigen stimulation. These receptors were collected from a human donor in good health (CMV status not recorded). Some clones in this sample may be carry-over from other donors' samples.

The CDR3: CASSQGVRVGYNEQFF. The CDR3 DNA reads as TGCGCCAGCAGCCAAGGGGTGCGGGTAGGCTACAATGAGCAGTTCTTC. The chain carries TRBV4-3 and TRBJ2-1, with D perhaps TRBD2 (5 bases). Per the germline V gene, CDR1 is LGHNA and CDR2 is YSLEER. The CDR3 runs to 16 residues. V was cut by 1 base and J by 3 bases, with 13 bases left in between.

A single count supports this clonotype. The rearrangement uses TRBV29-1 and TRBJ1-5; D call uncertain. This CDR3 has 13 amino acids. V was cut by 0 bases and J by 3 bases, with 6 bases left in between. Germline loops: CDR1 SQVTM, CDR2 ANQGSEA. For the CDR3, the DNA is TGCAGCGTTGAAGAACAGTACAATCAGCCCCAGCATTTT. This codes for CSVEEQYNQPQHF.

This clonotype has a handful of counts. The chain carries TRBV10-3 and TRBJ2-7; D is perhaps TRBD1 (6 bases). Germline V gene lookup returns CDR1 ENHRY and CDR2 SYGVKD. The V and J ends lost 0 bases and 3 bases respectively, with 9 bases between them. The CDR3 sequence is 14 residues long. CDR3 DNA sequence: TGTGCCATCAGTGAGTCCAAGGGGGACTACGAGCAGTACTTC. Protein sequence: CAISESKGDYEQYF.

The CDR3 reads CASSNPQGPGELFF. The CDR3 DNA is TGTGCCAGCAGCAACCCTCAGGGTCCCGGGGAGCTGTTTTTT. V and J are TRBV7-9 and TRBJ2-2; D possibly corresponds to TRBD1 (5 bases). Trimming took off 5 bases at V and 6 bases at J, with 13 bases between the two ends. CDR3 length: 14 residues. The germline CDR1 and CDR2 sequences are SEHNR and FQNEAQ (reference sequence).

This clonotype showed up just a few times. The chain couples TRBV20-1 to TRBJ2-7; 8 bases are a match to TRBD1. Germline CDR1 is DFQATT and CDR2 is SNEGSKA (reference sequence). After removal of 0 bases from V and 4 bases from J, the junction contained 5 bases not matched to a gene. This CDR3 region has 14 residues. CDR3 protein: CSARDRQGAYEQYV. The DNA of the CDR3 is TGCAGTGCTAGAGATCGGCAGGGGGCATACGAGCAGTACGTC.